A single TCR beta chain is shown here with its context. Original data processing: Reference gene primer amplification in the assay estimated nucleated cell counts. Generated by immunoSEQ multiplex PCR, the TCRdb table keeps only in-frame clones and is missing some. From that table come the V and J calls and clone size; the DNA was used to work out D and trimming. The sample yields about 190,000 clones, over 70% seen once. The data were obtained in a study of blood T cell repertoires in COVID-19. Study at large: Nucleic acid was either cDNA or gDNA, and it came from T cells, B-cell-depleted T cells, or PBMCs.

The CDR3 has 13 residues. Germline CDR1 SQVTM, CDR2 ANQGSEA. The V end was cut by 2 bases, the J end by 1 base, with 9 bases between. The sequencing input was peripheral blood. The source of this sequence is a man aged 50 to 59 with active or convalescent COVID-19. The chain has TRBV29-1 and TRBJ2-7; a possible D gene is TRBD2 (5 bases). CDR3 loop: CSVESGTSYEQYF. The CDR3 region has the DNA TGCAGCGTTGAATCGGGAACTTCCTACGAGCAGTACTTC.